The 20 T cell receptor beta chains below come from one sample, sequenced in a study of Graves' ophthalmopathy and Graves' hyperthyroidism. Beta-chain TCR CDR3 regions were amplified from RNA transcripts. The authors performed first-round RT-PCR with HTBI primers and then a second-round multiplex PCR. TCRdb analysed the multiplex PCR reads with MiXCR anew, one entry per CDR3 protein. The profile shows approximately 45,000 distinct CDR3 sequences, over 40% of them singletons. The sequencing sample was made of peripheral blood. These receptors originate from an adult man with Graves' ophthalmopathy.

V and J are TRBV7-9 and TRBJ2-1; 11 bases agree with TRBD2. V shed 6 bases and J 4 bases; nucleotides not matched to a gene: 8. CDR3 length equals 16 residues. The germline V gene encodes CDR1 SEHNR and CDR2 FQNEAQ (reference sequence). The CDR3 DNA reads TGTGCCAGCAGTTCAAGGACTAGCGGGCTGTACAATGAGCAGTTCTTC. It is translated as CASSSRTSGLYNEQFF.

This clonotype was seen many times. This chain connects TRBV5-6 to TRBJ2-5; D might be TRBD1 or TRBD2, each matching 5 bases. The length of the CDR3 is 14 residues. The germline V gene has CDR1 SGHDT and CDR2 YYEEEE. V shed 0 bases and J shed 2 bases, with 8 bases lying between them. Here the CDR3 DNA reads TGTGCCAGCAGCTTGGGGGGGAATCAAGAGACCCAGTACTTC. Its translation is CASSLGGNQETQYF.

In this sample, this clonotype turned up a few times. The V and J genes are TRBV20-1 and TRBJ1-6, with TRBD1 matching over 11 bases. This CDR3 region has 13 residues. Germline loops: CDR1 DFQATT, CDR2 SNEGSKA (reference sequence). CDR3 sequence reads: CSARDRGTSPLHF. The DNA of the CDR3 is TGCAGCGCCAGGGACAGGGGGACTTCACCCCTCCACTTT.

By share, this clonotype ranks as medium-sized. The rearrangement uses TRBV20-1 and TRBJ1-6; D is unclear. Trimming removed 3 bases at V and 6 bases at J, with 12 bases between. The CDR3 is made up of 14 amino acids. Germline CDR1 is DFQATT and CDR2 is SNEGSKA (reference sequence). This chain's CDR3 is CSASIGDRNSPLHF. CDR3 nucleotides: TGCAGTGCTAGTATCGGGGATCGTAATTCACCCCTCCACTTT.

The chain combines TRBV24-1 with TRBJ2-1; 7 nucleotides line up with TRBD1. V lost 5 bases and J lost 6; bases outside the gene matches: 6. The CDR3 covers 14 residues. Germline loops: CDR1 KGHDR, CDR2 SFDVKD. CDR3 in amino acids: CATSATTGRNEQFF. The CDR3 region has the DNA TGTGCCACCAGTGCCACGACAGGGCGCAATGAGCAGTTCTTC.

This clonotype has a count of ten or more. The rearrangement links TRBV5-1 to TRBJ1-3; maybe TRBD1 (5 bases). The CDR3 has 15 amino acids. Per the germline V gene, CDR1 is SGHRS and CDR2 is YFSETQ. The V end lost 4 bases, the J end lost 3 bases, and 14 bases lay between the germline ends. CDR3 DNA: TGCGCCAGCAGCAGCGCCGGGGCGTTTGGAAACACCATATATTTT. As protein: CASSSAGAFGNTIYF.

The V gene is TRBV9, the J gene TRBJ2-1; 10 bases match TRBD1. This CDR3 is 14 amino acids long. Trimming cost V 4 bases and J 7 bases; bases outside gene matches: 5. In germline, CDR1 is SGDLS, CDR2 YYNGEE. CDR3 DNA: TGTGCCAGCAGCCAGAGACAGGGGGCTAATGAGCAGTTCTTC. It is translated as CASSQRQGANEQFF.

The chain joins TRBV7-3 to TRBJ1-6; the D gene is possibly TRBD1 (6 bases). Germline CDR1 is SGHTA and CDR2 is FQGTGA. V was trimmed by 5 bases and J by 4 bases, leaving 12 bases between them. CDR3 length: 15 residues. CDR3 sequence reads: CASSKGQHYNSPLHF. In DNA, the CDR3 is TGTGCCAGCAGCAAAGGACAGCATTATAATTCACCCCTCCACTTT.

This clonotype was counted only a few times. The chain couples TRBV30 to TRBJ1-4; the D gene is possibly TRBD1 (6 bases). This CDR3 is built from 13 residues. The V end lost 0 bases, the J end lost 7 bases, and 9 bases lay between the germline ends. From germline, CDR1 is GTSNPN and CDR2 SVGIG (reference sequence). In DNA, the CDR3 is TGTGCCTGGAGTGTCCAGGGGAGTGAAAAACTGTTTTTT. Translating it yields CAWSVQGSEKLFF.

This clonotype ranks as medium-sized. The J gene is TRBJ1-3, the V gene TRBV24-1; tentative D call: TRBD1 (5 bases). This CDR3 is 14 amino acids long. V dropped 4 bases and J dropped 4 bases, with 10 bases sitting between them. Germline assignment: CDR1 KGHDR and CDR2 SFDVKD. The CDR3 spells CATSDPTAGNTIYF. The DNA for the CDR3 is TGTGCCACCAGTGACCCGACAGCCGGAAACACCATATATTTT.

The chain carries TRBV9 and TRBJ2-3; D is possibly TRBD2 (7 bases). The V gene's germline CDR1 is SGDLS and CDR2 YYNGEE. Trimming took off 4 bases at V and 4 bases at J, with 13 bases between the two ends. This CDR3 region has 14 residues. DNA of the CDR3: TGTGCCAGCAGCTATGGGGGGGGGCCAGATACGCAGTATTTT. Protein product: CASSYGGGPDTQYF. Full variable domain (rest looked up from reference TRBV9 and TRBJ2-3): DSGVTQTPKHLITATGQRVTLRCSPRSGDLSVYWYQQSLDQGLQFLIQYYNGEERAKGNILERFSAQQFPDLHSELNLSSLELGDSALYFCASSYGGGPDTQYFGPGTRLTVL.

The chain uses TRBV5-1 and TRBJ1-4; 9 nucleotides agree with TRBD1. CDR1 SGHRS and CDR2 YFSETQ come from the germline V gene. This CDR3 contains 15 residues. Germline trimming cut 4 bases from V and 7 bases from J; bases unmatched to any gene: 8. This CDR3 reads CASSAGTGPPEKLFF. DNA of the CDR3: TGCGCCAGCAGCGCGGGGACAGGGCCTCCTGAAAAACTGTTTTTT.

CDR3 residues: CASSLVLAGGDEQFF. Written as DNA, the CDR3 is TGTGCCAGCAGCTTGGTGCTAGCGGGAGGCGATGAGCAGTTCTTC. V and J are TRBV5-4 and TRBJ2-1; 11 nucleotides align to TRBD2. The CDR3 length is 15 residues. The V gene's germline CDR1 is SGHNT and CDR2 YYREEE (reference sequence). V lost 0 bases to trimming and J lost 8 bases; unmatched junction nucleotides: 4.

CDR3 sequence (DNA): TGTGCCAGTAGTATCAGGGGGCCCTCTGGAAACACCATATATTTT. Its translation: CASSIRGPSGNTIYF. The chain combines TRBV19 with TRBJ1-3; 8 bases are a match to TRBD1. Germline CDR1 is LNHDA and CDR2 is SQIVND (reference sequence). V was clipped by 3 bases and J by 0 bases; unmatched bases: 1. The CDR3 extends over 15 amino acids.

The CDR3 loop is CASSLPRSRTRGQETQYF. For the CDR3, the DNA is TGTGCCAGCAGCCTACCAAGGTCCCGCACCCGGGGACAAGAGACCCAGTACTTC. The chain employs TRBV3-1 and TRBJ2-5; a weak D match, TRBD2 (5 bases). The V gene lost 4 bases and the J gene lost 2 bases, with 23 bases spanning the gap. Per the germline V gene, CDR1 is LGHDT and CDR2 is YNNKEL (reference sequence). This CDR3 spans 18 amino acids.

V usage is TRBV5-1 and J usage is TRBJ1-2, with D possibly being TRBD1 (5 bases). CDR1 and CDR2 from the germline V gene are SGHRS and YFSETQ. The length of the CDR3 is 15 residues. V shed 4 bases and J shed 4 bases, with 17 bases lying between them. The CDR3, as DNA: TGCGCCAGCAGCCGGGGACTAGCGGGAGGCTATGGCTACACCTTC. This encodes CASSRGLAGGYGYTF.

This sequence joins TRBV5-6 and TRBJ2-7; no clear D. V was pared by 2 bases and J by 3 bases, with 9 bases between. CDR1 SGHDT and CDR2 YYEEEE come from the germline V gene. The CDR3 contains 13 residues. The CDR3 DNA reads TGTGCCAGCAGCTTTAGTGGGTACTACGAGCAGTACTTC. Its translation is CASSFSGYYEQYF.

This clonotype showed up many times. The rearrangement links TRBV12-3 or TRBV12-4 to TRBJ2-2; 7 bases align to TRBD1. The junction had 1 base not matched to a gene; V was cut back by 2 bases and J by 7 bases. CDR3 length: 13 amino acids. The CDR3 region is CASSLTGDGELFF. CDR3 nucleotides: TGTGCCAGCAGTTTAACAGGGGACGGGGAGCTGTTTTTT.

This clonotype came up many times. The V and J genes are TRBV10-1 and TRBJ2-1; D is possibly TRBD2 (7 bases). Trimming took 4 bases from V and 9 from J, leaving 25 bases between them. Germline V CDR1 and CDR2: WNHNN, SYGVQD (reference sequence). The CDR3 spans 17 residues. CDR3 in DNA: TGCGCCAGCAGTGCCCAGTTGGGGGCGGGAGCACCTGGTGAGCAGTTCTTC. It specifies CASSAQLGAGAPGEQFF.

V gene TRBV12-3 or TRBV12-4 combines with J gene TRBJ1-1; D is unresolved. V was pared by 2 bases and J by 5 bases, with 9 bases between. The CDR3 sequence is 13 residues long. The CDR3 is CASSLKGKTEAFF. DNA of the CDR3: TGTGCCAGCAGTTTAAAGGGAAAAACTGAAGCTTTCTTT.